This is a list of T cell receptor beta chains from one sample in a study of vaccination and CD4 T cells after COVID-19. No antigen is known for these receptors. Using its own MiXCR run on the PCR reads, TCRdb lists one record per CDR3 protein. The sample holds 11,000 to 15,000 distinct CDR3 sequences, around 50% seen once. The sample was CD4+ T cells from blood, cultured in vitro, taken before SARS-CoV-2 vaccination. The receptors come from a human donor who had recovered from COVID-19. CDR3s include the opening cysteine and the closing phenylalanine or tryptophan. Each record gives: V gene, CDR3 length, D gene, clone size, J gene, CDR3 DNA, CDR3 protein. The D gene is left open where the match is weak. Rows may omit the clone size; those that give it use once, few, many or a size class.

TRBV6-1,14,-,-,TRBJ1-5,TGTGCCAGCAGTGCCCACAGTTCCAATCAGCCCCAGCATTTT,CASSAHSSNQPQHF
TRBV29-1,12,-,-,TRBJ2-7,TGCAGCGTTGGCCAAGGGGTCGGCGAGCAGTACTTC,CSVGQGVGEQYF
TRBV7-2,14,-,-,TRBJ1-2,TGTGCCAGCAGCTTAGACGGGGTTAACTATGGCTACACCTTC,CASSLDGVNYGYTF
TRBV7-2,12,-,-,TRBJ1-2,TGTGCCAGCAGCTCGGAGAGCTATGGCTACACCTTC,CASSSESYGYTF
TRBV20-1,16,-,-,TRBJ1-5,TGCAGTGCTAGAGATACTTCCCCCCTTCCTAATCAGCCCCAGCATTTT,CSARDTSPLPNQPQHF
TRBV20-1,15,TRBD1,few,TRBJ1-5,TGCAGTGCGGGTAAAGGGACAGGGGTTGATCAGCCCCAGCATTTT,CSAGKGTGVDQPQHF
TRBV28,14,-,-,TRBJ1-5,TGTGCCAGCAGCAGAAGGGGTGGGAATCAGCCCCAGCATTTT,CASSRRGGNQPQHF
TRBV19,15,-,-,TRBJ1-5,TGTGCCAGTAGTATAGTAGTGGGAACCAATCAGCCCCAGCATTTT,CASSIVVGTNQPQHF
TRBV20-1,14,TRBD1,-,TRBJ1-5,TGCAGTGCTAGAAGTCAGGGGGTATTTCAGCCCCAGCATTTT,CSARSQGVFQPQHF
TRBV20-1,13,-,-,TRBJ2-7,TGCAGTGCTAGTAAACAGGACTCCTACGAGCAGTACTTC,CSASKQDSYEQYF
TRBV29-1,13,TRBD1,once,TRBJ1-6,TGCAGCGTCGGACAGGACCGGGATTCACCCCTCCACTTT,CSVGQDRDSPLHF
TRBV9,15,-,few,TRBJ1-1,TGTGCCAGCAGCGTAGGGGACGGACGATCCGCTGAAGCTTTCTTT,CASSVGDGRSAEAFF
TRBV28,15,-,few,TRBJ1-6,TGTGCCGCTCACTCCGCTACCCACCTTAATTCACCCCTCCACTTT,CAAHSATHLNSPLHF
TRBV29-1,14,-,-,TRBJ1-5,TGCAGCGTTGGTAACGGTTTTAGGAATCAGCCCCAGCATTTT,CSVGNGFRNQPQHF
TRBV20-1,15,TRBD1,-,TRBJ2-7,TGCAGTGCTAGACATGCTCAGGGGGCTGAAAACGAGCAGTACTTC,CSARHAQGAENEQYF
TRBV27,15,-,few,TRBJ2-1,TGTGCCAGCAGTTTGGGGAGTGGAGCGGGCAATGAGCAGTTCTTC,CASSLGSGAGNEQFF
TRBV6-2/TRBV6-3,14,-,-,TRBJ2-7,TGTGCCAGCAGTCCCCCCGGTTTGACCTACGAGCAGTACTTC,CASSPPGLTYEQYF
TRBV6-2/TRBV6-3,13,-,few,TRBJ1-2,TGTGCCAGCAGACTCACAGCGAGCTATGGCTACACCTTC,CASRLTASYGYTF
TRBV5-1,15,TRBD2,-,TRBJ2-3,TGCGCCAGCAGCTTGTCTACTAGCGAGACAGATACGCAGTATTTT,CASSLSTSETDTQYF
TRBV6-2/TRBV6-3,15,-,-,TRBJ2-1,TGTGCCAGCAGTTATAGGCAGACCCACTCCAATGAGCAGTTCTTC,CASSYRQTHSNEQFF
TRBV2,15,-,-,TRBJ2-2,TGTGCCAGCAGTGAGGTCCGGGGGGCCACCGGGGAGCTGTTTTTT,CASSEVRGATGELFF
TRBV19,14,TRBD1,-,TRBJ1-2,TGTGCCAGTAGGGGGGTACAGGGGCACTATGGCTACACCTTC,CASRGVQGHYGYTF
TRBV2,15,TRBD1,-,TRBJ1-5,TGTGCCAGCAGTCTGACAGGGCTGAAGGGACAGCCCCAGCATTTT,CASSLTGLKGQPQHF
TRBV21-1,13,-,-,TRBJ2-7,TGTGCCAGCACGGAAGGCAGGTCCTACGAGCAGTACTTC,CASTEGRSYEQYF
TRBV6-1,18,TRBD1,few,TRBJ1-6,TGTGCCAGCACCATGATAGACAGGGTTGAGTCCTATAATTCACCCCTCCACTTT,CASTMIDRVESYNSPLHF
TRBV6-5,16,-,-,TRBJ2-7,TGTGCCAGCAGTTACTCGGAGGGAGGAGGTTTCTACGAGCAGTACTTC,CASSYSEGGGFYEQYF
TRBV30,15,TRBD2,-,TRBJ2-2,TGTGCCTGGGCGCCCGGGACTAGGATCTCCGGGGAGCTGTTTTTT,CAWAPGTRISGELFF
TRBV9,12,-,-,TRBJ2-1,TGTGCCAGCAGCGTAGACAGAAATGAGCAGTTCTTC,CASSVDRNEQFF
TRBV20-1,13,-,-,TRBJ2-1,TGCAGTGCCCCCTCAAGCTCCTACAATGAGCAGTTCTTC,CSAPSSSYNEQFF
TRBV7-9,18,TRBD1,few,TRBJ1-3,TGTGCCAGCAGCCGATGGACCGGACAGGGGGCATACGGAAACACCATATATTTT,CASSRWTGQGAYGNTIYF
TRBV7-2,19,TRBD1,-,TRBJ1-5,TGTGCCAGCAGCTATAAACCGGGACAGGGGGCCATTAGCAATCAGCCCCAGCATTTT,CASSYKPGQGAISNQPQHF
TRBV20-1,12,-,-,TRBJ2-7,TGCAGTGCTAGAGGCCAGAACTACGAGCAGTACTTC,CSARGQNYEQYF
TRBV6-2/TRBV6-3,13,-,-,TRBJ2-7,TGTGCCAGCAGGGCCCCTAGCTCCTACGAGCAGTACTTC,CASRAPSSYEQYF
TRBV5-4,14,-,-,TRBJ1-1,TGTGCCAGCAGCGCAGGGGTGGTGAACACTGAAGCTTTCTTT,CASSAGVVNTEAFF
TRBV20-1,13,TRBD1,-,TRBJ2-4,TGCAGTGCGAACCGGGACAGGGAATACATTCAGTACTTC,CSANRDREYIQYF
TRBV6-1,15,-,medium-sized,TRBJ1-5,TGTGCCAGCAGTGAAGGGACAGAAGGTCACCAGCCCCAGCATTTT,CASSEGTEGHQPQHF
TRBV6-5,17,TRBD1,-,TRBJ1-2,TGTGCCAGCAGTTTACACCGATCCAGTACAGGGGACTATGGCTACACCTTC,CASSLHRSSTGDYGYTF
TRBV6-1,17,-,few,TRBJ1-5,TGTGCCAGCAGTGATCAACTTTTCCCGACCGGAAATCAGCCCCAGCATTTT,CASSDQLFPTGNQPQHF
TRBV5-1,15,-,-,TRBJ2-2,TGCGCCAGCAGCTTGGCGATGGCCATGACCGGGGAGCTGTTTTTT,CASSLAMAMTGELFF
TRBV4-1,18,-,medium-sized,TRBJ1-5,TGCGCCAGCAGCCAGGAGGGCCCTTTACGCACGAGCATTCAGCCCCAGCATTTT,CASSQEGPLRTSIQPQHF
TRBV4-1,17,-,-,TRBJ1-1,TGCGCCAGCAGCCAAGGGGGACTACGTGGAGTGAACACTGAAGCTTTCTTT,CASSQGGLRGVNTEAFF
TRBV5-5,16,-,-,TRBJ2-5,TGTGCCAGCAGCTGGGAACTACAGGGGGGGAGCGAGACCCAGTACTTC,CASSWELQGGSETQYF
TRBV11-3,11,-,-,TRBJ2-2,TGTGCCAGCAGCATAACCGGGGAGCTGTTTTTT,CASSITGELFF
TRBV28,14,-,few,TRBJ1-1,TGTGCCAGCAGTTTAATGGGTGGGAGTACTGAAGCTTTCTTT,CASSLMGGSTEAFF
TRBV15,14,-,-,TRBJ2-3,TGTGCCACCAGCAGAGAGGTAAAGACAGATACGCAGTATTTT,CATSREVKTDTQYF
TRBV27,13,-,few,TRBJ2-2,TGTGCCAGCGAGGCTGCGAACACCGGGGAGCTGTTTTTT,CASEAANTGELFF
TRBV6-1,14,-,-,TRBJ2-3,TGTGCCAGCACTGATAGGGGAAACACAGATACGCAGTATTTT,CASTDRGNTDTQYF
TRBV7-9,17,TRBD1,-,TRBJ2-2,TGTGCCAGCAGCTTAGGGTCAGGGGGCCGTGGCACCGGGGAGCTGTTTTTT,CASSLGSGGRGTGELFF
TRBV21-1,15,-,-,TRBJ2-5,TGTGCCAGCAGCAAAGACGGCGTCTGCCAAGAGACCCAGTACTTC,CASSKDGVCQETQYF
TRBV6-1,15,-,large,TRBJ1-6,TGTGCCAGCAGTGAGATCTGGGATTTCAATTCACCCCTCCACTTT,CASSEIWDFNSPLHF
TRBV27,15,TRBD1,-,TRBJ1-1,TGTGCCAGCAGTCCAAGCAGGGGGCGGTACACTGAAGCTTTCTTT,CASSPSRGRYTEAFF